The 8 T cell receptor beta chains presented below share a single source sample, sequenced in a study of control samples from healthy donors and cancer patients (TCRdb year 2020). Library prep was done by the immunoSEQ multiplex PCR assay. Here the immuneACCESS table is served through TCRdb, limited to in-frame sequences with V and J called. Missing clones are a known gap in these copies; in checked studies unresolved V genes cover under half, and the rest lacks a known reason. This sample holds around 180,000 clones; just over 85% were observed only once. The ten largest clones take up under 5% of the sample. Sample: blood. The receptors derive from a woman aged 25-40 years in good health.

This clone was detected only a few times. V and J are TRBV3-1 (or the pseudogene TRBV3-2) and TRBJ2-2; D not resolved. The V gene lost 3 bases and the J gene lost 2 bases, with 10 bases spanning the gap. The CDR3 spans 15 residues. Per germline, CDR1 LGHDT and CDR2 YNNKEL (reference sequence). The CDR3 DNA follows: TGTGCCAGCAGCCATCGACTCCGTAACACCGGGGAGCTGTTTTTT. Translation: CASSHRLRNTGELFF.

J is TRBJ2-7 and V is TRBV6-1; no clear D. V was clipped by 1 base and J by 0 bases, with 7 bases between them. This CDR3 is 14 amino acids long. Germline V gene sequence: CDR1 MNHNS, CDR2 SASEGT. The CDR3 sequence is CASSEVEDSYEQYF. The CDR3 DNA is TGTGCCAGCAGTGAAGTTGAAGACTCCTACGAGCAGTACTTC.

The rearrangement uses TRBV5-6 and TRBJ1-5; no reliable D call. Trimming cost V 0 bases and J 5 bases, with 12 bases left between them. From germline, CDR1 is SGHDT and CDR2 YYEEEE. The CDR3 extends over 15 amino acids. CDR3 DNA: TGTGCCAGCAGCTTGGCCGGGCAAACCCATCAGCCCCAGCATTTT. Its translation is CASSLAGQTHQPQHF.

The chain is built from TRBV6-6 and TRBJ1-1, with 8 bases fitting TRBD1. This CDR3 has 13 amino acids. Trimming removed 8 bases from V and 11 bases from J; junction bases left unmatched: 13. Germline CDR1 is MNHNY and CDR2 is SVGAGI (reference sequence). The CDR3 protein is CASSGGGLLVAFF. In nucleotides, the CDR3 is TGTGCCAGCTCAGGGGGCGGGCTTCTTGTTGCTTTCTTT.

The CDR3: CASSPPEQGSHEQYV. CDR3 sequence (DNA): TGTGCCAGCAGCCCGCCCGAGCAGGGTAGCCACGAGCAGTACGTC. This chain uses TRBV5-5 with TRBJ2-7; D perhaps matches TRBD1 (5 bases). The CDR3 is 15 amino acids. V was clipped by 4 bases and J by 5 bases, with 19 bases between them. Germline V lookup: CDR1 SGHKS, CDR2 YYEKEE (reference sequence).

The rearrangement links TRBV2 to TRBJ1-3; D is uncertain. CDR3 length: 14 amino acids. From germline, CDR1 is SNHLY and CDR2 FYNNEI. The ends were cut back, 6 bases at V and 0 bases at J, with 9 bases in the middle. CDR3 residues: CASRRATSGNTIYF. The DNA for the CDR3 is TGTGCCAGCAGGCGGGCCACCTCTGGAAACACCATATATTTT.

This chain links TRBV19 with TRBJ1-2; weak D call: TRBD1 (6 bases). CDR1 and CDR2 (germline): LNHDA, SQIVND (reference sequence). This CDR3 is built from 12 residues. V lost 9 bases and J 6 bases, leaving 14 bases between the germline ends. CDR3 in amino acids: CARIPGVHGYTF. The CDR3 DNA reads as TGTGCCAGGATTCCAGGGGTTCATGGCTACACCTTC.

The rearrangement uses TRBV29-1 and TRBJ2-2; 11 bases are shared with TRBD2. The CDR3 length is 15 residues. V shed 7 bases and J 5 bases; nucleotides not matched to a gene: 9. Germline values: CDR1 SQVTM, CDR2 ANQGSEA. Here the CDR3 DNA reads TGCAGCGGAAGTCCTAGCGGGGGGATGACCGGGGAGCTGTTTTTT. Protein product: CSGSPSGGMTGELFF.